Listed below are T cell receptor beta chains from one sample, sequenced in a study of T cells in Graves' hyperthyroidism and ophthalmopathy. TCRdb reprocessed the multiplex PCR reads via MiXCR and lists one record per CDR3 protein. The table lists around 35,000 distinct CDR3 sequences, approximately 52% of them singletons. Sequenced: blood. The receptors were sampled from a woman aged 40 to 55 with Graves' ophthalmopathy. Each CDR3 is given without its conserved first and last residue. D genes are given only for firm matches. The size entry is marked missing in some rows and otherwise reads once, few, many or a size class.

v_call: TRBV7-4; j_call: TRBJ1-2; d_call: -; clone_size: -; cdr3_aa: ASSLVDSWYGYT
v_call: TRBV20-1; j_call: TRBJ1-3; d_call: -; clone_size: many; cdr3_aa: SAPPDGVSGNTIY
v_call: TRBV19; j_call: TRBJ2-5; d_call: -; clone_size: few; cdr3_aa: ASSTRRGVQETQY
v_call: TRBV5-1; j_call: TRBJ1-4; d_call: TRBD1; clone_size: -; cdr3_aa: ASSPRLAGTDEKLF
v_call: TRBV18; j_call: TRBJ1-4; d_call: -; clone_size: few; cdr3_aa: ASSPPLPQGHEKLF
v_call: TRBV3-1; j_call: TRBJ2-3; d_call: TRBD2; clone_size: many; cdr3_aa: ASSPRGLVGADTQY
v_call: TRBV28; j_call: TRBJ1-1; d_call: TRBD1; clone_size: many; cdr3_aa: ASSLTGIAF
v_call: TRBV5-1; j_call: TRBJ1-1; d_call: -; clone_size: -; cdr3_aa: ASSAGTGNTEAF
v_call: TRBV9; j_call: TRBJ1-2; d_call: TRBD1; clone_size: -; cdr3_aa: ASSLTGQDSYGYT
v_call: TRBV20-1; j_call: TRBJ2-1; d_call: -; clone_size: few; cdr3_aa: SARDGAPSNQQF
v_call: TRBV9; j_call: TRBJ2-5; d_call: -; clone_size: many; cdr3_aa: ASSVAGLVQETQY
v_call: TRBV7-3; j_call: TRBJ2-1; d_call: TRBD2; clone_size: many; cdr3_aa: ASSRRAGTSGYNEQF
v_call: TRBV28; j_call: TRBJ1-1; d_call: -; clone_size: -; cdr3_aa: TSSPQKSTEAF
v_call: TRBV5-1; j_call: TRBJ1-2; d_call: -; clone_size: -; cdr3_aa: ASSLVQAGAYT
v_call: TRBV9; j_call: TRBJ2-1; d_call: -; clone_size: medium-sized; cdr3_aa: ASNNFYNEQF
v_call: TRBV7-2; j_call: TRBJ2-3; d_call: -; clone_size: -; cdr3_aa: ASSWLRGRPSSTDTQY
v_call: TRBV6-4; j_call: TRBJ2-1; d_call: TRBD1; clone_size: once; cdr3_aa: ASSATGGYCNEQF